This T cell receptor beta chain was retrieved from a study of cytomegalovirus exposure and HLA in healthy donors. In the PCR, 60 Vbeta and 13 Jbeta primers were used. Profiled with immunoSEQ multiplex PCR; TCRdb holds only in-frame clones, not every one. The repertoire holds 90,000 to 150,000 clones, with roughly 80% as singletons. Deletions cut 4 bases from V and 4 bases from J, with 9 bases between. The CDR3 loop spans 13 amino acids. Germline V gene data show CDR1 as MNHNY and CDR2 as SVGAGI (reference sequence). This receptor was obtained from a woman between 35 and 50 years old in good health and CMV-seronegative. The chain combines TRBV6-6 with TRBJ2-3; D perhaps matches TRBD1 (5 bases). The sequencing sample was made of PBMCs. The CDR3 spells CASSSPTADTQYF. DNA for the CDR3: TGTGCCAGCAGTTCCCCGACAGCAGATACGCAGTATTTT.